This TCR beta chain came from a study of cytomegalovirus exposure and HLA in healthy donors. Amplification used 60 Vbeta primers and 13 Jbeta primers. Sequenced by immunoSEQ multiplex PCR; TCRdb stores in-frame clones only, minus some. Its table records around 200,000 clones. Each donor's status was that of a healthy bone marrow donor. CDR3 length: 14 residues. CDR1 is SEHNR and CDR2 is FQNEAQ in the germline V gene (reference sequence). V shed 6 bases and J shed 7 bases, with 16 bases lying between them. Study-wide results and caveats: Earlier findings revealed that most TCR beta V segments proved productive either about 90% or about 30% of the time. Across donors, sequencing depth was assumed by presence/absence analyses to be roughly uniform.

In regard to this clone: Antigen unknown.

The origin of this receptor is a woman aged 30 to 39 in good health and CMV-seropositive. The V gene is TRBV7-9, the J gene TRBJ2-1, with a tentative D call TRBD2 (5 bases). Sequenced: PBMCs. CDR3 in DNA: TGTGCCAGCAGAGAACGGACTTCTGTAAATGAGCAGTTCTTC. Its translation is CASRERTSVNEQFF.